The clone carrying this TCR beta chain showed up just a few times. Trimming cost V 3 bases and J 5 bases; bases outside gene matches: 6. Germline CDR1 SGDLS, CDR2 YYNGEE. This CDR3 has 14 amino acids. These data belong to a study of blood T cell repertoires in COVID-19. Clones were sequenced by immunoSEQ multiplex PCR, and TCRdb holds only the in-frame ones, with some missing. The table has 150,000 to 200,000 clones, approximately 80% seen once. What was sequenced was PBMCs or T cells enriched from blood (not recorded which). The V gene is TRBV9, the J gene TRBJ2-7, with 9 bases fitting TRBD1. The receptor comes from a man in his fifties or sixties who had recovered from COVID-19. CDR3 bases: TGTGCCAGCAGCGAGAGGACAGGGGACGACGAGCAGTACTTC. Amino acids: CASSERTGDDEQYF.